Presented here are 22 T cell receptor beta chains from one specimen sequenced in a study of blood T cell repertoires in COVID-19. TCRdb's table, derived via immunoSEQ multiplex PCR, lists solely in-frame clones and lacks some. The table shows around 320,000 clones, with roughly 85% occurring only once. Sequences were obtained from peripheral blood. These receptors were collected from a human donor in a cohort sampled during active COVID-19.

The V and J genes are TRBV27 and TRBJ1-5; D is unresolved. From germline, CDR1 is MNHEY and CDR2 SMNVEV (reference sequence). Trimming stripped 0 bases from V and 4 bases from J, with 16 bases between. The CDR3 is 17 residues long. CDR3 in amino acids: CASSLSWGGLGNQPQHF. In nucleotides, the CDR3 is TGTGCCAGCAGTTTATCGTGGGGAGGGTTGGGAAATCAGCCCCAGCATTTT.

CDR3: CSASSTANGGNIQYF. CDR3 coding DNA: TGCAGTGCTAGTTCGACAGCCAACGGCGGAAACATTCAGTACTTC. This chain joins TRBV20-1 and TRBJ2-4; weak D call: TRBD1 (5 bases). The CDR3 sequence is 15 residues long. V lost 3 bases to trimming and J lost 6 bases, with 18 bases between them. Germline CDR1 and CDR2: DFQATT and SNEGSKA (reference sequence).

The chain combines TRBV11-2 with TRBJ1-1, with D possibly matching TRBD1 (6 bases). Germline V gene lookup returns CDR1 SGHAT and CDR2 FQNNGV. V shed 4 bases and J shed 0 bases, with 15 bases lying between them. The CDR3 runs 16 residues. CDR3 sequence: CASSSVDGQLNTEAFF. In nucleotides, the CDR3 is TGTGCCAGCAGCTCAGTAGATGGACAGCTGAACACTGAAGCTTTCTTT.

The rearrangement uses TRBV7-9 and TRBJ1-2, with D perhaps TRBD1 (5 bases). The length of the CDR3 is 13 residues. V was cut by 1 base and J by 6 bases, with 9 bases left in between. Germline V gene sequence: CDR1 SEHNR, CDR2 FQNEAQ (reference sequence). The CDR3 region is CASSLVGGDGYTF. CDR3 coding DNA: TGTGCCAGCAGCTTAGTGGGGGGAGATGGCTACACCTTC.

The chain uses TRBV6-5 and TRBJ1-2; TRBD1 agrees at 7 bases. This CDR3 has 13 residues. In germline, CDR1 is MNHEY, CDR2 SVGAGI. The V and J ends lost 6 bases and 4 bases, in that order; junction bases with no gene match: 5. Here the CDR3 DNA reads TGTGCCAGCAGGGTGACAGGGTCCTATGGCTACACCTTC. Translated: CASRVTGSYGYTF.

The chain carries TRBV28 and TRBJ1-1; 9 nucleotides agree with TRBD1. There are 13 residues in the CDR3. V lost 10 bases to trimming and J lost 0 bases; unmatched junction nucleotides: 3. Germline-derived CDR1 and CDR2 are MDHEN and SYDVKM. The CDR3 is CATGTGMNTEAFF. The CDR3 nucleotides read TGTGCCACCGGGACAGGGATGAACACTGAAGCTTTCTTT. Complete variable domain (other parts from reference TRBV28 and TRBJ1-1): DVKVTQSSRYLVKRTGEKVFLECVQDMDHENMFWYRQDPGLGLRLIYFSYDVKMKEKGDIPEGYSVSREKKERFSLILESASTNQTSMYLCATGTGMNTEAFFGQGTRLTVV.

V gene TRBV7-9 combines with J gene TRBJ1-2, with TRBD1 as a possible D gene (6 bases). V was pared by 6 bases and J by 1 base, with 15 bases between. CDR3 size: 15 residues. Looked up from germline, CDR1 is SEHNR and CDR2 is FQNEAQ (reference sequence). CDR3 protein: CASRQKQGFNYGYTF. CDR3 coding DNA: TGTGCCAGCAGACAGAAACAGGGTTTTAACTATGGCTACACCTTC.

The chain carries TRBV30 and TRBJ2-5, with 7 bases lining up with TRBD2. Losses at the gene ends were 0 bases for V and 4 bases for J; bases not matched to a gene: 2. The V gene's germline CDR1 is GTSNPN and CDR2 SVGIG (reference sequence). This CDR3 has 13 residues. CDR3: CAWSVTGGETQYF. CDR3 bases: TGTGCCTGGAGTGTCACGGGGGGAGAGACCCAGTACTTC.

CDR3 loop: CASSAMTGMSYNSPLHF. The CDR3 nucleotides are TGTGCCAGCAGTGCAATGACAGGGATGTCCTATAATTCACCCCTCCACTTT. This chain links TRBV6-1 with TRBJ1-6, with 7 bases fitting TRBD1. Germline V gene data show CDR1 as MNHNS and CDR2 as SASEGT. V dropped 4 bases and J dropped 1; count of bases not matched to a gene: 7. This CDR3 is built from 17 residues.

The V call is TRBV7-9, the J call TRBJ1-2, with D uncertain. V was cut by 4 bases and J by 5 bases, with 8 bases left in between. The germline gives CDR1 SEHNR, CDR2 FQNEAQ (reference sequence). This CDR3 has 12 residues. The CDR3 is CASSYGVYGYTF. CDR3 in DNA: TGTGCCAGCAGCTACGGGGTATATGGCTACACCTTC. The whole variable domain, remainder taken from reference TRBV7-9 and TRBJ1-2, is DTGVSQNPRHKITKRGQNVTFRCDPISEHNRLYWYRQTLGQGPEFLTYFQNEAQLEKSRLLSDRFSAERPKGSFSTLEIQRTEQGDSAMYLCASSYGVYGYTFGSGTRLTVV.

A few counts support this clone. V usage is TRBV7-9 and J usage is TRBJ1-1; possibly TRBD1 for D (6 bases). V was shortened by 1 base and J by 4 bases, with 13 bases between the two germline ends. Germline CDR1 reads SEHNR; CDR2 reads FQNEAQ (reference sequence). The CDR3 is 15 residues long. CDR3 in amino acids: CASSLVSGVSTEAFF. CDR3 sequence (DNA): TGTGCCAGCAGCTTAGTGTCAGGGGTTAGCACTGAAGCTTTCTTT.

The V call is TRBV6-5, the J call TRBJ2-1; TRBD2 aligns across 13 bases. Germline V gene data show CDR1 as MNHEY and CDR2 as SVGAGI. V lost 4 bases, J lost 7 bases, and 4 bases stayed unmatched. CDR3 length equals 15 residues. The CDR3 sequence: CASSLRLAGGNEQFF. In DNA form, the CDR3 reads TGTGCCAGCAGTTTACGACTAGCGGGGGGAAATGAGCAGTTCTTC.

CDR3 sequence reads: CASSLSLVQSSYEQYF. CDR3 DNA sequence: TGCGCCAGCAGCCTCAGTCTGGTCCAAAGCTCCTACGAGCAGTACTTC. The chain links TRBV5-1 to TRBJ2-7; D gene uncertain. The CDR3 is made up of 16 amino acids. Trimming shortened V by 4 bases and J by 0 bases, and 17 bases separated the two germline ends. Germline V gene data show CDR1 as SGHRS and CDR2 as YFSETQ.

This clone was seen more than once but under ten times. V and J are TRBV6-2 or TRBV6-3 and TRBJ1-1; 10 nucleotides line up with TRBD1. With 2 bases clipped from V and 3 bases from J, the junction kept 3 bases outside the gene matches. In germline, CDR1 is MNHEY, CDR2 SVGEGT. The CDR3 has 15 residues. The CDR3 sequence is CASSYDRGRDTEAFF. In nucleotides, the CDR3 is TGTGCCAGCAGTTACGACAGGGGGCGAGACACTGAAGCTTTCTTT.

CDR3 protein: CASSLVRLAGEYEQYF. CDR3 nucleotides: TGCGCCAGCAGCTTGGTCCGACTAGCGGGGGAGTACGAGCAGTACTTC. The V call is TRBV5-1, the J call TRBJ2-7; TRBD2 agrees at 12 bases. Trimming cost V 0 bases and J 4 bases; bases outside gene matches: 5. Looked up from germline, CDR1 is SGHRS and CDR2 is YFSETQ. CDR3 size: 16 residues.

CDR3 nucleotides: TGTGCCAGCAGCTTACTAGCGGGGGGTACAGATACGCAGTATTTT. Its translation is CASSLLAGGTDTQYF. The rearrangement uses TRBV9 and TRBJ2-3; TRBD2 matches at 12 bases. The V gene end was trimmed by 4 bases and the J gene end by 3 bases; junction bases not matched to a gene: 3. The CDR3 has 15 residues. Per the germline V gene, CDR1 is SGDLS and CDR2 is YYNGEE.

V and J are TRBV9 and TRBJ2-2; 11 bases fit TRBD2. The length of the CDR3 is 19 residues. With V trimmed by 0 bases and J by 1 base, 8 bases remained unmatched. Germline lookup yields CDR1 SGDLS and CDR2 YYNGEE. The CDR3 DNA reads TGTGCCAGCAGCGTAGATCTAGCGGGGGGATCGATGAACACCGGGGAGCTGTTTTTT. Its protein product is CASSVDLAGGSMNTGELFF.

The CDR3 nucleotides are TGCGCCAGCAGCCAAAACCAGGGGTCGGGATACGAGCAGTACTTC. Translated: CASSQNQGSGYEQYF. The rearrangement uses TRBV5-1 and TRBJ2-7, with a possible D match to TRBD1 (6 bases). The V gene lost 4 bases and the J gene lost 4 bases, with 18 bases spanning the gap. The CDR3 has 15 amino acids. Germline V gives CDR1 SGHRS, CDR2 YFSETQ.

The chain recombines TRBV2 with TRBJ2-7, with TRBD2 matching over 11 bases. The CDR3 length is 15 residues. V lost 7 bases and J lost 3; bases outside the gene matches: 8. CDR1 is SNHLY and CDR2 is FYNNEI in the germline V gene. DNA of the CDR3: TGTGCCAGCACCTCCCCCGGGACTAGCGGCTACGAGCAGTACTTC. It encodes CASTSPGTSGYEQYF.

The V gene is TRBV5-1, the J gene TRBJ1-4, with 9 bases fitting TRBD1. V lost 9 bases and J lost 6; bases outside the gene matches: 6. The CDR3 extends over 13 amino acids. Germline V gene lookup returns CDR1 SGHRS and CDR2 YFSETQ. This CDR3 reads CATSRDRDEKLFF. The DNA for the CDR3 is TGCGCCACATCCCGGGACAGGGATGAAAAACTGTTTTTT.

The chain employs TRBV7-9 and TRBJ1-3; D is uncertain. Trimming took off 2 bases at V and 7 bases at J, with 9 bases between the two ends. Germline assignment: CDR1 SEHNR and CDR2 FQNEAQ (reference sequence). The CDR3 is made up of 13 amino acids. Written as DNA, the CDR3 is TGTGCCAGCAGCTTATCCCTCCGGAACACCATATATTTT. As protein: CASSLSLRNTIYF. Supplemented by reference TRBV7-9 and TRBJ1-3, the full variable domain reads DTGVSQNPRHKITKRGQNVTFRCDPISEHNRLYWYRQTLGQGPEFLTYFQNEAQLEKSRLLSDRFSAERPKGSFSTLEIQRTEQGDSAMYLCASSLSLRNTIYFGEGSWLTVV.

The rearrangement joins TRBV30 to TRBJ1-2; D is unclear. CDR3 size: 12 residues. Trimming shortened V by 0 bases and J by 7 bases, and 9 bases separated the two germline ends. The germline V gene has CDR1 GTSNPN and CDR2 SVGIG (reference sequence). This chain's CDR3 is CAWSVVAGGYTF. For the CDR3, the DNA is TGTGCCTGGAGTGTAGTAGCGGGTGGCTACACCTTC.